Presented here are 27 T cell receptor beta chains from one specimen sequenced in a study of Tregs in tolerant kidney transplant recipients. TCRdb's table, derived via immunoSEQ multiplex PCR, lists solely in-frame clones and lacks some. The table shows fewer than 65,000 clones, with 80% to 90% occurring only once. The sequences come from Tregs from blood, collected before the transplant. The source of these receptors is a human donor who received a combined kidney and bone marrow transplant.

The chain couples TRBV20-1 to TRBJ2-5; no clear D. Trimming removed 3 bases at V and 5 bases at J, with 7 bases between. The CDR3 runs to 11 residues. Germline-derived CDR1 and CDR2 are DFQATT and SNEGSKA (reference sequence). CDR3 coding DNA: TGCAGTGCTAGGACTGGGGAGACCCAGTACTTC. As protein: CSARTGETQYF.

The rearrangement joins TRBV6-1 to TRBJ2-7, with 7 nucleotides matching TRBD2. The CDR3 has 14 residues. The J segment lost 5 bases and the V segment lost 9 bases, leaving 13 bases of the junction unmatched. CDR1 and CDR2 (germline): MNHNS, SASEGT. In DNA, the CDR3 is TGTGCCAGTAAGAGCCAGCGGGGTCTTGACGAGCAGTACTTC. Amino acid sequence: CASKSQRGLDEQYF.

With regard to this clone: The same CDR3 also results from other DNA sequences found in this sample. The J gene is TRBJ1-1, the V gene TRBV5-1; weak D call: TRBD1 (6 bases). V was pared by 4 bases and J by 4 bases, with 20 bases between. Germline loops: CDR1 SGHRS, CDR2 YFSETQ. This CDR3 is 16 amino acids long. The CDR3, as DNA: TGCGCCAGCAGCCGAGAAGGGGGGGGCGCAGGCACTGAAGCTTTCTTT. Protein product: CASSREGGGAGTEAFF. Supplemented by reference TRBV5-1 and TRBJ1-1, the full variable domain reads KAGVTQTPRYLIKTRGQQVTLSCSPISGHRSVSWYQQTPGQGLQFLFEYFSETQRNKGNFPGRFSGRQFSNSRSEMNVSTLELGDSALYLCASSREGGGAGTEAFFGQGTRLTVV.

The chain links TRBV27 to TRBJ2-7, with 8 bases fitting TRBD2. Trimming took 8 bases from V and 3 from J; bases not matched to a gene: 6. The CDR3 contains 13 residues. Germline V gene lookup returns CDR1 MNHEY and CDR2 SMNVEV (reference sequence). The CDR3 DNA sequence: TGTGCCAGCCGGGAGGGGAATTTCTACGAGCAGTACTTC. Encoded protein: CASREGNFYEQYF.

The CDR3: CATSGSSPLRETQYF. The DNA of the CDR3 is TGTGCCACCAGCGGTAGTTCCCCGTTGAGGGAGACCCAGTACTTC. The J gene is TRBJ2-5, the V gene TRBV15; D gene ambiguous. The germline V and J ends were trimmed by 5 bases and 5 bases, with 18 bases remaining between them. The V gene's germline CDR1 is LNHNV and CDR2 YYDKDF (reference sequence). The CDR3 is made up of 15 amino acids.

By share of the sample, this clone is medium-sized (0.01 to 0.1%). The chain employs TRBV27 and TRBJ2-7; 12 bases align to TRBD1. The junction had 3 bases not matched to a gene; V was cut back by 0 bases and J by 3 bases. The germline gives CDR1 MNHEY, CDR2 SMNVEV (reference sequence). This CDR3 spans 16 amino acids. CDR3 in amino acids: CASSLSWDRGLYEQYF. The CDR3 nucleotides are TGTGCCAGCAGTTTATCTTGGGACAGGGGGCTCTACGAGCAGTACTTC.

This chain uses TRBV28 with TRBJ1-4; 7 positions agree with TRBD1. V was clipped by 4 bases and J by 8 bases; unmatched bases: 13. Looked up from germline, CDR1 is MDHEN and CDR2 is SYDVKM. The CDR3 has 16 residues. This CDR3 reads CASSSGTAAYREKLFF. CDR3 nucleotides: TGTGCCAGCAGTTCCGGGACAGCGGCTTATCGGGAAAAACTGTTTTTT.

The chain recombines TRBV7-9 with TRBJ2-4; D gene uncertain. Germline CDR1 SEHNR, CDR2 FQNEAQ (reference sequence). The germline V and J ends were trimmed by 1 base and 5 bases, with 0 bases remaining between them. The CDR3 loop spans 11 amino acids. CDR3 bases: TGTGCCAGCAGCTTAGAAAACATTCAGTACTTC. As protein: CASSLENIQYF. Full variable domain (rest looked up from reference TRBV7-9 and TRBJ2-4): DTGVSQNPRHKITKRGQNVTFRCDPISEHNRLYWYRQTLGQGPEFLTYFQNEAQLEKSRLLSDRFSAERPKGSFSTLEIQRTEQGDSAMYLCASSLENIQYFGAGTRLSVL.

The chain is built from TRBV5-1 and TRBJ2-1, with no clear D. The CDR3 extends over 11 amino acids. The V gene's germline CDR1 is SGHRS and CDR2 YFSETQ. V lost 2 bases and J 6 bases, leaving 3 bases between the germline ends. The CDR3 nucleotides are TGCGCCAGCAGCTTTGGCAATGAGCAGTTCTTC. It specifies CASSFGNEQFF.

The gene calls are TRBV14 and TRBJ2-7; TRBD1 matches 10 bases. J lost 7 bases, V lost 6 bases, and 9 bases had no gene match. This CDR3 is 14 amino acids long. Germline V CDR1 and CDR2: SGHDN, FVKESK. CDR3: CASRPGQGVGEQYF. The CDR3 bases are TGTGCCAGCAGACCCGGACAGGGGGTAGGTGAGCAGTACTTC.

The chain has TRBV6-6 and TRBJ2-1; a possible D gene is TRBD2 (6 bases). This CDR3 region has 13 residues. Deletions cut 5 bases from V and 9 bases from J, with 14 bases between. CDR1 is MNHNY and CDR2 is SVGAGI in the germline V gene (reference sequence). The CDR3 is CASSRLVVSEQFF. The CDR3 region has the DNA TGTGCCAGCAGTAGACTAGTAGTTAGTGAGCAGTTCTTC.

The rearrangement joins TRBV6-6 to TRBJ2-5; D call uncertain. The DNA end is a closer match to TRBJ2-7, so the J assignment may be wrong. The germline CDR1 and CDR2 sequences are MNHNY and SVGAGI (reference sequence). This CDR3 is 15 amino acids long. The CDR3 loop is CASSRAQASSYEQYF. CDR3 nucleotide sequence: TGTGCCAGCAGCCGGGCCCAGGCCAGCTCCTACGAGCAGTACTTC.

V is TRBV11-2 and J is TRBJ1-6; D uncertain. Germline lookup yields CDR1 SGHAT and CDR2 FQNNGV. Trimming removed 5 bases from V and 4 bases from J, with 12 bases in between. The CDR3 is 15 residues long. CDR3 nucleotide sequence: TGTGCCAGCAGCCTAAGGGCCGGGTATAATTCACCCCTCCACTTT. This codes for CASSLRAGYNSPLHF.

In its sample, this clone was seen once. V and J are TRBV30 and TRBJ1-2, with D possibly matching TRBD1 (5 bases). CDR3 length: 12 amino acids. Germline loops: CDR1 GTSNPN, CDR2 SVGIG (reference sequence). Trimming pared 2 bases from V and 5 bases from J, leaving 9 bases between. The CDR3 bases are TGTGCCTGGAGTTTAACAGGATATGGCTACACCTTC. It translates to CAWSLTGYGYTF.

V gene TRBV28 combines with J gene TRBJ2-7, with TRBD1 matching over 10 bases. The CDR3 has 13 amino acids. Germline CDR1 and CDR2: MDHEN and SYDVKM. Germline trimming cut 3 bases from V and 6 bases from J; bases unmatched to any gene: 2. This CDR3 is CASSFGQGGEQYF. DNA for the CDR3: TGTGCCAGCAGTTTCGGACAGGGGGGCGAGCAGTACTTC.

V usage is TRBV14 and J usage is TRBJ1-1, with a weak D call TRBD1 (5 bases). Germline assignment: CDR1 SGHDN and CDR2 FVKESK. Trimming removed 2 bases from V and 11 bases from J, with 21 bases in between. The CDR3 consists of 15 residues. CDR3: CASSQRDYRSGVAFF. The DNA for the CDR3 is TGTGCCAGCAGCCAAAGGGATTACAGGTCTGGGGTTGCTTTCTTT.

This chain uses TRBV7-9 with TRBJ2-7; D may be TRBD1 (5 bases). Germline V gives CDR1 SEHNR, CDR2 FQNEAQ (reference sequence). The CDR3 loop spans 13 amino acids. The ends were cut back, 4 bases at V and 4 bases at J, with 11 bases in the middle. The chain's CDR3 is CASSSFSGYEQYF. The CDR3 bases are TGTGCCAGCAGCTCTTTTTCAGGGTACGAGCAGTACTTC.

Concerning this clone: Other DNA variants within this sample encode the same CDR3. The J gene is TRBJ2-3, the V gene TRBV7-2; tentative D call: TRBD2 (6 bases). Deletions cut 0 bases from V and 0 bases from J, with 16 bases between. The CDR3 has 18 residues. CDR1 is SGHTA and CDR2 is FQGNSA in the germline V gene. The CDR3 bases are TGTGCCAGCAGCTTAGCGATTTTCGGGAGCTCGAGCACAGATACGCAGTATTTT. Protein product: CASSLAIFGSSSTDTQYF.

This sequence joins TRBV19 and TRBJ1-1; the D gene is possibly TRBD1 (5 bases). CDR3 length equals 16 residues. V dropped 2 bases and J dropped 9 bases, with 22 bases sitting between them. Germline values: CDR1 LNHDA, CDR2 SQIVND (reference sequence). CDR3 in amino acids: CASSIWGSRDGPQAFF. In DNA, the CDR3 is TGTGCCAGTAGTATATGGGGCTCCCGGGACGGGCCCCAAGCTTTCTTT.

The chain uses TRBV25-1 and TRBJ2-2; D is possibly TRBD1 (7 bases). V shed 3 bases and J shed 4 bases, with 21 bases lying between them. The CDR3 sequence is 18 residues long. Germline V gene sequence: CDR1 MGHDK, CDR2 SYGVNS. The CDR3 bases are TGTGCCAGCAGTGATTGGACTAACAGGGGATCGGGCACCGGGGAGCTGTTTTTT. Its translation is CASSDWTNRGSGTGELFF.

The chain is built from TRBV5-1 and TRBJ2-5; possible D gene TRBD1, 6 bases. TRBJ2-7 matches the DNA end more closely, so the J call is doubtful. This CDR3 contains 16 residues. Germline CDR1 reads SGHRS; CDR2 reads YFSETQ. This chain's CDR3 is CASSPTPTGSGYEQYF. CDR3 bases: TGCGCCAGCAGCCCGACGCCCACAGGGTCGGGCTACGAGCAGTACTTC.

This clone was seen just once. This sequence joins TRBV19 and TRBJ1-1; D is perhaps TRBD1 (5 bases). Germline CDR1 reads LNHDA; CDR2 reads SQIVND (reference sequence). The CDR3 totals 13 residues. Trimming stripped 1 base from V and 5 bases from J, with 8 bases between. The CDR3 DNA reads as TGTGCCAGTAGTATAGTTGGGGGGACTGAAGCTTTCTTT. Its translation is CASSIVGGTEAFF.

The chain couples TRBV11-2 to TRBJ1-1; no clear D gene. Germline loops: CDR1 SGHAT, CDR2 FQNNGV. With 3 bases removed from V and 6 bases from J, the gap between germline ends came to 8 bases. CDR3 size: 12 residues. As DNA, the CDR3 is TGTGCCAGCAGCTTTCGGACGCCTGAAGCTTTCTTT. This gives the protein CASSFRTPEAFF.

This sequence joins TRBV27 and TRBJ2-2; the D call may be TRBD1 or TRBD2 (5 bases each). The CDR3 loop spans 16 amino acids. The germline CDR1 and CDR2 sequences are MNHEY and SMNVEV (reference sequence). V dropped 1 base and J dropped 6 bases, with 15 bases sitting between them. The CDR3 nucleotides are TGTGCCAGCAGTTTATGGGCTCCCGGGGCCGCCGGGGAGCTGTTTTTT. It encodes CASSLWAPGAAGELFF.

This chain uses TRBV28 with TRBJ2-7; 8 positions agree with TRBD1. The CDR3 extends over 17 amino acids. The trim removed 10 bases at V and 3 bases at J, leaving 20 bases unmatched. Germline CDR1 is MDHEN and CDR2 is SYDVKM. The CDR3 region is CATSSGHYRGSGYEQYF. CDR3 in DNA: TGTGCCACTTCCTCGGGGCACTACAGGGGGTCGGGCTACGAGCAGTACTTC. The entire variable domain, with the rest obtained from reference TRBV28 and TRBJ2-7, is as follows: DVKVTQSSRYLVKRTGEKVFLECVQDMDHENMFWYRQDPGLGLRLIYFSYDVKMKEKGDIPEGYSVSREKKERFSLILESASTNQTSMYLCATSSGHYRGSGYEQYFGPGTRLTVT.

This chain links TRBV4-1 with TRBJ2-1, with 7 nucleotides matching TRBD1. The CDR3 has 17 residues. Per germline, CDR1 MGHRA and CDR2 YSYEKL. V gave up 4 bases and J gave up 3 bases; unmatched junction bases: 12. CDR3 DNA sequence: TGCGCCAGCAGCCCCCCCCCTGACAGGGCCAACTACAATGAGCAGTTCTTC. Translation gives CASSPPPDRANYNEQFF.

This rearrangement joins TRBV7-9 to TRBJ1-6; the match to TRBD1 covers 8 bases. This CDR3 spans 19 amino acids. V shed 4 bases and J 7 bases; nucleotides not matched to a gene: 18. From germline, CDR1 is SEHNR and CDR2 FQNEAQ (reference sequence). The DNA of the CDR3 is TGTGCCAGCAGCTCCAGGACAGGGCGCGGGATCGGGAGAAATTCACCCCTCCACTTT. It is translated as CASSSRTGRGIGRNSPLHF.